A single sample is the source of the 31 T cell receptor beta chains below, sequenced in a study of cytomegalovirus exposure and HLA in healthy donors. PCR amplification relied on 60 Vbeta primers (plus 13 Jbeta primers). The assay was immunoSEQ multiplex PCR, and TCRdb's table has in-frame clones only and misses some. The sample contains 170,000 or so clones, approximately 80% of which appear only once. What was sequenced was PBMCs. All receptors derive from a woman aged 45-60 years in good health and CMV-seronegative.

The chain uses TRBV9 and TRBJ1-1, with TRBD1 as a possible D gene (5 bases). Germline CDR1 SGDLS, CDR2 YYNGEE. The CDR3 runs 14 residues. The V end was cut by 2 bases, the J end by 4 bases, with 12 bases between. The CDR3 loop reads CASSVRDYSTEAFF. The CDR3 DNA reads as TGTGCCAGCAGCGTCAGGGATTACAGCACTGAAGCTTTCTTT.

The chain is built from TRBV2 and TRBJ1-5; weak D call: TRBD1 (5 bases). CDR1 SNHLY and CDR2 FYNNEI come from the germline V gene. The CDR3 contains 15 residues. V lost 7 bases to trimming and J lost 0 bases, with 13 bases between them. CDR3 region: CASNLQGPSNQPQHF. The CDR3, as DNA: TGTGCCAGCAATCTTCAGGGCCCTAGCAATCAGCCCCAGCATTTT. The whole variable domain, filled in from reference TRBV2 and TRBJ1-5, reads EPEVTQTPSHQVTQMGQEVILRCVPISNHLYFYWYRQILGQKVEFLVSFYNNEISEKSEIFDDQFSVERPDGSNFTLKIRSTKLEDSAMYFCASNLQGPSNQPQHFGDGTRLSIL.

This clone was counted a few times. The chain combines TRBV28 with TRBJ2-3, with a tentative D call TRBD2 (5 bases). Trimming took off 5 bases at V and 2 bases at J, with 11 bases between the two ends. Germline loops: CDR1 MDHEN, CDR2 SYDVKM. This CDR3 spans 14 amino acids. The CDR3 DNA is TGTGCCAGCAGTCGCGGAGGTTTCACAGATACGCAGTATTTT. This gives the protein CASSRGGFTDTQYF.

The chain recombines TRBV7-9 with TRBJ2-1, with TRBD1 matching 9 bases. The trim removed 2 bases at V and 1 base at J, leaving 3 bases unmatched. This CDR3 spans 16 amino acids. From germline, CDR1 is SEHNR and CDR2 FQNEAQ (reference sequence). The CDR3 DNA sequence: TGTGCCAGCAGCTTAAGGACAGGGGTTTCCTACAATGAGCAGTTCTTC. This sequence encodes CASSLRTGVSYNEQFF.

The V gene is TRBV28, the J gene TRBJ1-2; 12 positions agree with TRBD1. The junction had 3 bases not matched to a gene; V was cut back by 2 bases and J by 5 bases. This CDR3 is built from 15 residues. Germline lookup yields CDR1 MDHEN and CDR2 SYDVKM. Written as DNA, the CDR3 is TGTGCCAGCAGTTTAGGGGACAGGGGGCAGTATGGCTACACCTTC. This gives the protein CASSLGDRGQYGYTF.

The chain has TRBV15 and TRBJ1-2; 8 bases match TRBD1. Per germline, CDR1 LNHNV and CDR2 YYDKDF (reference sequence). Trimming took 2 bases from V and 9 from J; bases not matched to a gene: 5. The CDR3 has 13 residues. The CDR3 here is CATSRQGARSYTF. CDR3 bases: TGTGCCACCAGCAGACAGGGGGCGCGAAGCTACACCTTC. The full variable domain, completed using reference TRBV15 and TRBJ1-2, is DAMVIQNPRYQVTQFGKPVTLSCSQTLNHNVMYWYQQKSSQAPKLLFHYYDKDFNNEADTPDNFQSRRPNTSFCFLDIRSPGLGDTAMYLCATSRQGARSYTFGSGTRLTVV.

CDR3 loop: CASSLSGTSVPHEQYF. In DNA, the CDR3 is TGTGCCAGCAGTCTTTCCGGGACTAGCGTCCCCCACGAGCAGTACTTC. The chain is built from TRBV7-9 and TRBJ2-7, with 10 bases matching TRBD2. This CDR3 region has 16 residues. V was clipped by 6 bases and J by 5 bases; unmatched bases: 13. CDR1 and CDR2 (germline): SEHNR, FQNEAQ (reference sequence). The full variable domain, its missing parts supplied by reference TRBV7-9 and TRBJ2-7, is DTGVSQNPRHKITKRGQNVTFRCDPISEHNRLYWYRQTLGQGPEFLTYFQNEAQLEKSRLLSDRFSAERPKGSFSTLEIQRTEQGDSAMYLCASSLSGTSVPHEQYFGPGTRLTVT.

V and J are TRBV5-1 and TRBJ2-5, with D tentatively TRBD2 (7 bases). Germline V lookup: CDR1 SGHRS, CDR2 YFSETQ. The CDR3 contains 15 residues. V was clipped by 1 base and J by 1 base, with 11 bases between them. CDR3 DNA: TGCGCCAGCAGCTTGAGGGGGGGGCCCCAAGAGACCCAGTACTTC. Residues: CASSLRGGPQETQYF. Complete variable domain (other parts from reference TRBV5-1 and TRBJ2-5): KAGVTQTPRYLIKTRGQQVTLSCSPISGHRSVSWYQQTPGQGLQFLFEYFSETQRNKGNFPGRFSGRQFSNSRSEMNVSTLELGDSALYLCASSLRGGPQETQYFGPGTRLLVL.

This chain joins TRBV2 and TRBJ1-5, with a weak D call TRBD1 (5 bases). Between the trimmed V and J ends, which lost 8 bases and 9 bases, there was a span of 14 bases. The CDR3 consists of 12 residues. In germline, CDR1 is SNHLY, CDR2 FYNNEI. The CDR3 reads CASRGENMPQHF. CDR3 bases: TGTGCCAGCCGGGGGGAGAATATGCCCCAGCATTTT. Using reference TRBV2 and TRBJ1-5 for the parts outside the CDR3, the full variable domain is EPEVTQTPSHQVTQMGQEVILRCVPISNHLYFYWYRQILGQKVEFLVSFYNNEISEKSEIFDDQFSVERPDGSNFTLKIRSTKLEDSAMYFCASRGENMPQHFGDGTRLSIL.

The CDR3 sequence is CASSEIRGSNEQFF. The DNA for the CDR3 is TGTGCCAGCAGTGAAATTCGGGGTAGCAATGAGCAGTTCTTC. The chain recombines TRBV6-1 with TRBJ2-1, with a tentative D call TRBD2 (5 bases). The germline gives CDR1 MNHNS, CDR2 SASEGT. V lost 2 bases and J lost 6, with 11 bases in between. The CDR3 length is 14 residues.

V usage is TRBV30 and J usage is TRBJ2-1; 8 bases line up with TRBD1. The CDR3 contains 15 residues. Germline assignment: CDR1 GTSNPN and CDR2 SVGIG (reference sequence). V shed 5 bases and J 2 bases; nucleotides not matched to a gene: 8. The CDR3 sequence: CAWDRGLGPYNEQFF. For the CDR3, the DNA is TGTGCCTGGGACAGGGGTTTGGGCCCCTACAATGAGCAGTTCTTC.

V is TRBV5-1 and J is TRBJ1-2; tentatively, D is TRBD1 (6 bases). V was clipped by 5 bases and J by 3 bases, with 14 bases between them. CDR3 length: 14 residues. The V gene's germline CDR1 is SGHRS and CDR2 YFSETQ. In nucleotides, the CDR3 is TGCGCCAGCAGACCACAGGGCCTTTACTATGGCTACACCTTC. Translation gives CASRPQGLYYGYTF.

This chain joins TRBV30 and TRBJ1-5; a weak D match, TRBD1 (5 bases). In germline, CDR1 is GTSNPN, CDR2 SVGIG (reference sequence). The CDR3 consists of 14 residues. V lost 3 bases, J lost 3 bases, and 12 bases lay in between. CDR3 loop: CAWRAGIPNQPQHF. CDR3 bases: TGTGCCTGGAGGGCAGGGATACCCAATCAGCCCCAGCATTTT.

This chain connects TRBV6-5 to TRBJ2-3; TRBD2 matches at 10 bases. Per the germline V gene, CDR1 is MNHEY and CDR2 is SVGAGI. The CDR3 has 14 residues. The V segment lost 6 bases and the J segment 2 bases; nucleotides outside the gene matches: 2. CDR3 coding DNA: TGTGCCAGCAGGGGACTAGCGATCACAGATACGCAGTATTTT. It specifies CASRGLAITDTQYF.

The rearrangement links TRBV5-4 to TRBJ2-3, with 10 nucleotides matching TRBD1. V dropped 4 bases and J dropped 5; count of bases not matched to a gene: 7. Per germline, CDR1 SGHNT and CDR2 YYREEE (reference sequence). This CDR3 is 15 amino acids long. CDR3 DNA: TGTGCCAGCAGCCCAGGACAGGGGGGAGGAGATACGCAGTATTTT. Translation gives CASSPGQGGGDTQYF.

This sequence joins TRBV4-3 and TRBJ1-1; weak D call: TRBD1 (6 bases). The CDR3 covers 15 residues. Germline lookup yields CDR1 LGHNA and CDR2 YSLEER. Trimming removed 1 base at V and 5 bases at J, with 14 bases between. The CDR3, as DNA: TGCGCCAGCAGCCAAGCAAGTCAGGGGTGGACTGAAGCTTTCTTT. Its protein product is CASSQASQGWTEAFF.

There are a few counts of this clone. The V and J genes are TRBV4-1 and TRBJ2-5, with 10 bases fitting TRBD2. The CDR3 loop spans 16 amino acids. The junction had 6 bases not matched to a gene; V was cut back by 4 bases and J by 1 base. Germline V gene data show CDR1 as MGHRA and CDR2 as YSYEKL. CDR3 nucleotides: TGCGCCAGCAGCCCCACTAGCGGGGCCTTCCAAGAGACCCAGTACTTC. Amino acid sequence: CASSPTSGAFQETQYF.

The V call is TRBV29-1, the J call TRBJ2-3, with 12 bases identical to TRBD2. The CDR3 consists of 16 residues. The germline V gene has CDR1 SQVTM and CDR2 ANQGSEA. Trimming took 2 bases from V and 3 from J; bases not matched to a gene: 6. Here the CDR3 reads CSVELTSGGRTDTQYF. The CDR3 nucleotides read TGCAGCGTTGAACTGACTAGCGGGGGTCGTACAGATACGCAGTATTTT.

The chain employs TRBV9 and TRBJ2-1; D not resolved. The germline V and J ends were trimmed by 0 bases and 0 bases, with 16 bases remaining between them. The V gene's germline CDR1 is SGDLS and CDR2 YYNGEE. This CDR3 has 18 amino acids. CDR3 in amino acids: CASSVEFGSPSSYNEQFF. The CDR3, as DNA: TGTGCCAGCAGCGTAGAGTTTGGTTCTCCTAGCTCCTACAATGAGCAGTTCTTC.

CDR3 protein: CASRDTAAAGAVNEQYF. DNA for the CDR3: TGTGCCAGCAGAGACACCGCTGCAGCGGGAGCCGTCAACGAGCAGTACTTC. The chain is built from TRBV2 and TRBJ2-7, with 8 positions matching TRBD2. CDR1 is SNHLY and CDR2 is FYNNEI in the germline V gene. The CDR3 contains 17 residues. J gave up 5 bases and V 6 bases, and 18 bases lay outside the gene matches.

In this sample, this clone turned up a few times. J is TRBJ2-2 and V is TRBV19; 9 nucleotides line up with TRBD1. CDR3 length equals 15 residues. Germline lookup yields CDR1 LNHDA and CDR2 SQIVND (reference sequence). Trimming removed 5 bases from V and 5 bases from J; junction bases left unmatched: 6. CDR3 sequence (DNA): TGTGCCAGTAGTCAACAGGGGGCCGGAACCGGGGAGCTGTTTTTT. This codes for CASSQQGAGTGELFF.

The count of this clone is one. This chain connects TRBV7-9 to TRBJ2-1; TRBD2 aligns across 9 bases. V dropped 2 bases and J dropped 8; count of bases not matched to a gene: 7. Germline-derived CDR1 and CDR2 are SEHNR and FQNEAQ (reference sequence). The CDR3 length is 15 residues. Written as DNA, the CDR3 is TGTGCCAGCAGCTTAATTATAGCGGGAGAGGATGAGCAGTTCTTC. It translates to CASSLIIAGEDEQFF.

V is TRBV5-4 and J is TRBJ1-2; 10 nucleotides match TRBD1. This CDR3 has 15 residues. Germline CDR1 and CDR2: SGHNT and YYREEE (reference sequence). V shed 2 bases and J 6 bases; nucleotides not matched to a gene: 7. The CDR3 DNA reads TGTGCCAGCAGCTTTTTCAAGGGGACAGGGGATGGCTACACCTTC. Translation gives CASSFFKGTGDGYTF. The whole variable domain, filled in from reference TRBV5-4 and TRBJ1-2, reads ETGVTQSPTHLIKTRGQQVTLRCSSQSGHNTVSWYQQALGQGPQFIFQYYREEENGRGNFPPRFSGLQFPNYSSELNVNALELDDSALYLCASSFFKGTGDGYTFGSGTRLTVV.

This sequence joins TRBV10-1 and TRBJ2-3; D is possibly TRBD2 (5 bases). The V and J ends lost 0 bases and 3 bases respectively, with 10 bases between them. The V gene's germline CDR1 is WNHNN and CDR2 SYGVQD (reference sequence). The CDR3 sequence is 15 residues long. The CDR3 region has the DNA TGCGCCAGCAGTGAGTCGGACGGGAAAACAGATACGCAGTATTTT. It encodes CASSESDGKTDTQYF.

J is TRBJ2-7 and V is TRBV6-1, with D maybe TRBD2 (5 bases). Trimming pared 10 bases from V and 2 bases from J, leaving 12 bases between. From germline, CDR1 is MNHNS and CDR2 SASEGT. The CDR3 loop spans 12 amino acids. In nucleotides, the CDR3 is TGTGCCACCCCCAGAGGGACCTACGAGCAGTACTTC. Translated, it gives CATPRGTYEQYF.

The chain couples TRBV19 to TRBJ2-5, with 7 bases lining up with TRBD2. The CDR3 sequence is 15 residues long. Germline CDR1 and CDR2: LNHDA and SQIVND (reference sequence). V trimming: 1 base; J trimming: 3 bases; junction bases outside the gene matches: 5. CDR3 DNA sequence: TGTGCCAGTAGTATAGGGACTAGTCTGGAAGAGACCCAGTACTTC. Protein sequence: CASSIGTSLEETQYF.

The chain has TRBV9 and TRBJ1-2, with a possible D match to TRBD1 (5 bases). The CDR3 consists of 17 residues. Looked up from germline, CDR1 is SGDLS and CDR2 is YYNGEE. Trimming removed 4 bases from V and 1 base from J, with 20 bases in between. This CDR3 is CASSTGRGTGVNYGYTF. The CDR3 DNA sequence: TGTGCCAGCAGCACGGGGCGGGGAACCGGGGTTAACTATGGCTACACCTTC. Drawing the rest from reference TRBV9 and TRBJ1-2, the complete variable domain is DSGVTQTPKHLITATGQRVTLRCSPRSGDLSVYWYQQSLDQGLQFLIQYYNGEERAKGNILERFSAQQFPDLHSELNLSSLELGDSALYFCASSTGRGTGVNYGYTFGSGTRLTVV.

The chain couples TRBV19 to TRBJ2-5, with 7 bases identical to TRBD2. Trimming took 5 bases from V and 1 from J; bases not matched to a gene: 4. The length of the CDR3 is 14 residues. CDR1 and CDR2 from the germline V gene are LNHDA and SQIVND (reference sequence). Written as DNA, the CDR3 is TGTGCCAGTAGTCCCGGGGGGACCCAAGAGACCCAGTACTTC. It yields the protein CASSPGGTQETQYF. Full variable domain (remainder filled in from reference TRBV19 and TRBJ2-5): DGGITQSPKYLFRKEGQNVTLSCEQNLNHDAMYWYRQDPGQGLRLIYYSQIVNDFQKGDIAEGYSVSREKKESFPLTVTSAQKNPTAFYLCASSPGGTQETQYFGPGTRLLVL.

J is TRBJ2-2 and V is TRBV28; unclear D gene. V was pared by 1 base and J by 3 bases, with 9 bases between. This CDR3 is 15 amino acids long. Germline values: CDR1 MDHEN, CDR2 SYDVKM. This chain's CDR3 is CASSLLSRYTGELFF. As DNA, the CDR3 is TGTGCCAGCAGTTTATTATCGAGGTACACCGGGGAGCTGTTTTTT.

For the CDR3, the DNA is TGCGCCAGCAGCCCGTCCGGTATTCGGGAGACCCAGTACTTC. This translates into CASSPSGIRETQYF. The chain joins TRBV5-1 to TRBJ2-5; D is undetermined. The CDR3 has 14 residues. Germline CDR1 is SGHRS and CDR2 is YFSETQ. V was pared by 4 bases and J by 5 bases, with 15 bases between.

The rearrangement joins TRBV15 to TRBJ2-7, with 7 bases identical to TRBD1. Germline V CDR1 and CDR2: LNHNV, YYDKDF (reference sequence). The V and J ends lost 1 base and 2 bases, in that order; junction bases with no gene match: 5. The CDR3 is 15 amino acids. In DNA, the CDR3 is TGTGCCACCAGCAGAGTCGGCCAGGGGGCCTACGAGCAGTACTTC. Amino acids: CATSRVGQGAYEQYF.